The T cell receptor (beta chain) under discussion was sequenced for a study of T cells in Graves' hyperthyroidism and ophthalmopathy. Study details: Blood was drawn when the patient was first diagnosed and still untreated.

Study-wide results and caveats: In validation, the model predicted ophthalmopathy. These predictions came a median about 6.5 months before onset.

The TCR beta CDR3 regions underwent amplification using RNA transcripts as the source. In the first-round RT-PCR of the TCR CDR3, the HTBI primer set was used. Each CDR3 protein gets one entry after TCRdb re-called the multiplex PCR reads with MiXCR. The sample has 50,000 to 55,000 distinct CDR3 sequences, roughly half seen once. The diagnoses drew upon clinical symptoms, serum thyroxine and TRAb, thyroid ultrasound and orbital computed tomography. This clonotype was seen at least ten times. What it binds is not known. The specimen was blood. This clonotype originated in a woman in her fifties or sixties with Graves' ophthalmopathy.

The CDR3 region has the DNA TGTGCCAGTAGCGGAGGGTGGGGTAGCTCCTACGAGCAGTACTTC. This translates into CASSGGWGSSYEQYF. The rearrangement uses TRBV19 and TRBJ2-7; D perhaps matches TRBD2 (6 bases). V was pared by 6 bases and J by 0 bases, with 15 bases between. CDR3 length equals 15 residues. Germline V gives CDR1 LNHDA, CDR2 SQIVND (reference sequence).